This T cell receptor beta chain was captured by sequencing in a study of CD8 T cells in ankylosing spondylitis. Notes on the study in general: A TCR beta motif of roughly eight highly homologous variants seemed to mark ankylosing spondylitis blood.

This clonotype was counted ten times or more. Its antigen is unknown. The TCR beta libraries were generated through quantitative 5'-RACE incorporating molecular barcodes. TCRdb independently ran MiXCR on the 5' RACE reads; one entry per CDR3 protein. This table holds approximately 300,000 distinct CDR3 sequences, 8% found once. The sequence was obtained from a male donor with ankylosing spondylitis. Material for sequencing was blood, either unsorted or a sorted T cell fraction (not recorded which).

CDR3 amino acids: CASSFTGYLNQPQHF. The CDR3 coding sequence is TGTGCCAGCAGCTTTACAGGGTACCTCAATCAGCCCCAGCATTTT. The chain has TRBV5-6 and TRBJ1-5; maybe TRBD1 (6 bases). CDR3 size: 15 residues. The germline V gene has CDR1 SGHDT and CDR2 YYEEEE. V shed 2 bases and J shed 3 bases, with 12 bases lying between them.